This TCR beta chain was retrieved from a study of neurological immune-mediated disorders. General study results and limits: Among expanded clones, no CDR3 amino acid sequences were shared across subjects, a pattern suggesting private repertoires in all groups.

Time point: longitudinal time-point 3. A note on this clonotype: The target antigen is unknown.

CDR3 length equals 14 residues. Germline-derived CDR1 and CDR2 are SGHRS and YFSETQ. The V end lost 0 bases, the J end lost 3 bases, and 9 bases lay between the germline ends. The cDNA was synthesized by means of template-switch 5'RACE, which was carried out with 10-nucleotide random UMIs. MiXCR, run by TCRdb on the 5' RACE reads, gives a single entry per CDR3 protein. The sample records over 90,000 distinct CDR3 sequences, 10% to 13% being singletons. What was sequenced was PBMCs. The J gene is TRBJ1-1, the V gene TRBV5-1; D is unresolved. This receptor was taken from a female donor with HTLV-1-associated myelopathy (HAM/TSP). CDR3 protein: CASSLAGGDTEAFF. The CDR3 nucleotides read TGCGCCAGCAGCTTGGCCGGTGGGGACACTGAAGCTTTCTTT.